Below are 20 T cell receptor beta chains sequenced from a single sample in a study of blood T cell repertoires in COVID-19. The table came from immunoSEQ multiplex PCR; TCRdb's copy has only in-frame clones and leaves some out. Of roughly 54,000 clones in the sample, around 84% were seen once. Material for sequencing was peripheral blood. All receptors derive from a man aged 45-60 years with acute or convalescent COVID-19.

The genes are TRBV5-1 and TRBJ1-2, with D possibly being TRBD1 (6 bases). V lost 1 base, J lost 8 bases, and 15 bases lay in between. The CDR3 runs to 14 residues. Germline CDR1 reads SGHRS; CDR2 reads YFSETQ. The CDR3 loop reads CASSLTGIVGGYTF. In DNA form, the CDR3 reads TGCGCCAGCAGCTTGACAGGGATAGTAGGAGGCTACACCTTC.

This clone has only one observation. The chain carries TRBV4-1 and TRBJ1-5, with D possibly TRBD1 on 5 matching bases. CDR3 length: 15 amino acids. The V gene lost 0 bases and the J gene lost 0 bases, with 6 bases spanning the gap. In germline, CDR1 is MGHRA, CDR2 YSYEKL. The CDR3 is CASSQDRGSNQPQHF. As DNA, the CDR3 is TGCGCCAGCAGCCAAGATAGGGGTAGCAATCAGCCCCAGCATTTT.

The V call is TRBV7-8, the J call TRBJ1-1; 7 positions match TRBD1. The length of the CDR3 is 14 residues. J was trimmed by 1 base and V by 3 bases; bases with no gene match: 2. Germline CDR1 reads SGHVS; CDR2 reads FQNEAQ. CDR3 sequence reads: CASSLTGRNTEAFF. The CDR3 DNA sequence: TGTGCCAGCAGCTTGACAGGGAGGAACACTGAAGCTTTCTTT.

This chain joins TRBV6-5 and TRBJ2-7; TRBD1 is a possible D gene (5 bases). This CDR3 has 13 amino acids. V lost 5 bases to trimming and J lost 2 bases, with 10 bases between them. Germline loops: CDR1 MNHEY, CDR2 SVGAGI. The CDR3 loop is CASSRQSTYEQYF. CDR3 in DNA: TGTGCCAGCAGTAGACAGTCCACCTACGAGCAGTACTTC.

The rearrangement joins TRBV11-1 to TRBJ2-5, with D possibly matching TRBD2 (6 bases). Trimming left V 3 bases short and J 5 bases short, with 13 bases between. The CDR3 length is 14 residues. Germline V gene lookup returns CDR1 SGHAT and CDR2 FQDESV (reference sequence). The CDR3 reads CASSFGRAGETQYF. The CDR3 bases are TGTGCCAGCAGCTTCGGCAGGGCGGGGGAGACCCAGTACTTC.

The J gene is TRBJ1-1, the V gene TRBV19, with 8 positions matching TRBD1. V gave up 6 bases and J gave up 1 base; unmatched junction bases: 4. Germline CDR1 and CDR2: LNHDA and SQIVND (reference sequence). The CDR3 has 14 amino acids. Here the CDR3 reads CASSLQGGNTEAFF. The CDR3 DNA follows: TGTGCCAGTAGCCTACAGGGGGGGAACACTGAAGCTTTCTTT.

The J gene is TRBJ1-5, the V gene TRBV27; D gene uncertain. Trimming took off 2 bases at V and 1 base at J, with 9 bases between the two ends. The germline V gene encodes CDR1 MNHEY and CDR2 SMNVEV (reference sequence). There are 15 residues in the CDR3. CDR3 amino acids: CASSLRSGSNQPQHF. CDR3 in DNA: TGTGCCAGCAGTTTAAGGTCAGGAAGCAATCAGCCCCAGCATTTT.

The gene calls are TRBV18 and TRBJ2-3, with D uncertain. Germline CDR1 is KGHSH and CDR2 is LQKENI. The CDR3 spans 11 residues. V was trimmed by 3 bases and J by 6 bases, leaving 4 bases between them. The CDR3 protein is CASSPEDTQYF. The CDR3 bases are TGTGCCAGCTCACCCGAGGATACGCAGTATTTT.

This clone was seen only a few times. The genes are TRBV15 and TRBJ2-7; D is possibly TRBD1 (6 bases). CDR3 length: 13 residues. Germline CDR1 is LNHNV and CDR2 is YYDKDF (reference sequence). Trimming removed 5 bases at V and 3 bases at J, with 11 bases between. The DNA of the CDR3 is TGTGCCACCAGCGCCGGGGACAACTACGAGCAGTACTTC. As protein: CATSAGDNYEQYF.

Worth noting for this clone: Other DNA sequences in the same sample also yield this CDR3. The V and J genes are TRBV29-1 and TRBJ2-7, with 11 positions matching TRBD1. There are 13 residues in the CDR3. The J segment lost 3 bases and the V segment lost 3 bases, leaving 1 base of the junction unmatched. The germline V gene encodes CDR1 SQVTM and CDR2 ANQGSEA. CDR3 coding DNA: TGCAGCGTTGAGGGGACAGGGGGCTACGAGCAGTACTTC. As protein: CSVEGTGGYEQYF.

In this sample, this clone turned up a few times. The rearrangement links TRBV27 to TRBJ1-5; TRBD1 aligns across 11 bases. CDR1 MNHEY and CDR2 SMNVEV come from the germline V gene (reference sequence). With 6 bases clipped from V and 2 bases from J, the junction kept 6 bases outside the gene matches. This CDR3 comprises 16 residues. The CDR3 bases are TGTGCCAGCAGAGGACAGGGGGCCAGAGGCAATCAGCCCCAGCATTTT. Its protein is CASRGQGARGNQPQHF.

This chain links TRBV7-2 with TRBJ1-2, with D possibly being TRBD1 (6 bases). Germline V gene data show CDR1 as SGHTA and CDR2 as FQGNSA. This CDR3 comprises 13 residues. The V gene lost 3 bases and the J gene lost 7 bases, with 12 bases spanning the gap. The CDR3: CASSFHREGGYTF. As DNA, the CDR3 is TGTGCCAGCAGCTTCCACAGGGAGGGTGGCTACACCTTC.

This chain links TRBV7-9 with TRBJ2-1; 11 bases align to TRBD2. Germline V CDR1 and CDR2: SEHNR, FQNEAQ (reference sequence). The CDR3 runs to 14 residues. V lost 5 bases to trimming and J lost 10 bases; unmatched junction nucleotides: 7. CDR3 in amino acids: CASSPPRTSGEQFF. In DNA form, the CDR3 reads TGTGCCAGCAGCCCGCCTAGGACTAGCGGGGAGCAGTTCTTC.

This sequence joins TRBV4-1 and TRBJ1-2, with D possibly matching TRBD1 (6 bases). V lost 0 bases to trimming and J lost 7 bases, with 15 bases between them. The germline CDR1 and CDR2 sequences are MGHRA and YSYEKL. The CDR3 consists of 15 residues. CDR3 sequence: CASSQDTGLSSGYTF. The CDR3 DNA is TGCGCCAGCAGCCAAGACACAGGGCTTTCTAGTGGCTACACCTTC.

In this sample, this clone turned up once. This sequence joins TRBV27 and TRBJ2-2; tentatively, D is TRBD2 (6 bases). Germline V CDR1 and CDR2: MNHEY, SMNVEV (reference sequence). The CDR3 is 19 residues long. Between the trimmed V and J ends, which lost 5 bases and 1 base, there was a span of 23 bases. The CDR3 protein is CASSPLRRRAGLNTGELFF. Written as DNA, the CDR3 is TGTGCCAGCAGTCCCCTCCGAAGGCGAGCGGGTTTGAACACCGGGGAGCTGTTTTTT.

The chain employs TRBV18 and TRBJ1-3; D is ambiguous. This CDR3 is built from 15 residues. CDR1 and CDR2 from the germline V gene are KGHSH and LQKENI. V was clipped by 2 bases and J by 0 bases, with 8 bases between them. The CDR3 sequence is CASSPGRYSGNTIYF. The CDR3 region has the DNA TGTGCCAGCTCACCAGGGCGTTACTCTGGAAACACCATATATTTT. The variable domain in full, with the rest retrieved from reference TRBV18 and TRBJ1-3, is NAGVMQNPRHLVRRRGQEARLRCSPMKGHSHVYWYRQLPEEGLKFMVYLQKENIIDESGMPKERFSAEFPKEGPSILRIQQVVRGDSAAYFCASSPGRYSGNTIYFGEGSWLTVV.

CDR3 sequence (DNA): TGTGCCTGGAGTGTACATCAGGTGTCACCCCTCCACTTT. Translating gives CAWSVHQVSPLHF. J is TRBJ1-6 and V is TRBV30, with D uncertain. Germline-derived CDR1 and CDR2 are GTSNPN and SVGIG (reference sequence). This CDR3 comprises 13 residues. V dropped 0 bases and J dropped 10 bases, with 10 bases sitting between them.

This clone is judged medium-sized. The CDR3 bases are TGTGCCAGCCCCGGGGTAGGGGAGACCCAGTACTTC. The encoded protein is CASPGVGETQYF. V gene TRBV7-6 combines with J gene TRBJ2-5; weak D call: TRBD2 (5 bases). Trimming removed 8 bases at V and 5 bases at J, with 12 bases between. The germline V gene has CDR1 SGHVS and CDR2 FNYEAQ. The CDR3 sequence is 12 residues long.

This clone was picked up a small number of times. V usage is TRBV7-8 and J usage is TRBJ2-7; 9 bases line up with TRBD1. Germline V CDR1 and CDR2: SGHVS, FQNEAQ. The CDR3 has 14 amino acids. The V segment lost 4 bases and the J segment 7 bases; nucleotides outside the gene matches: 8. CDR3 sequence: CASSSGTGFEEQYF. CDR3 sequence (DNA): TGTGCCAGCAGCTCCGGGACAGGGTTCGAAGAGCAGTACTTC.

CDR3 sequence reads: CAIRDDTSGNSYEQYF. The CDR3 DNA reads TGTGCCATCAGGGACGACACTAGCGGGAACTCCTACGAGCAGTACTTC. The chain joins TRBV10-3 to TRBJ2-7; 10 positions agree with TRBD2. V lost 6 bases and J lost 0; bases outside the gene matches: 8. The germline V gene encodes CDR1 ENHRY and CDR2 SYGVKD. The CDR3 spans 16 residues.